The TCR beta chain described here comes from a study of T cell responses to AZD1222 COVID-19 vaccine. Only a few counts were recorded for this clone. The CDR3 is 15 amino acids. CDR1 SNHLY and CDR2 FYNNEI come from the germline V gene. Between the trimmed V and J ends, which lost 1 base and 10 bases, there was a span of 14 bases. Sequenced by immunoSEQ multiplex PCR; TCRdb stores in-frame clones only, minus some. The sample holds tens of thousands of clones, around 90% seen once. This rearrangement joins TRBV2 to TRBJ1-6; no firm D call. Source: peripheral blood, taken on day 0 of AZD1222 vaccination. The TCR comes from an adult in good health. This CDR3 reads CASSEEGGRRSPLHF. In DNA form, the CDR3 reads TGTGCCAGCAGTGAAGAGGGCGGGAGAAGGTCACCCCTCCACTTT.